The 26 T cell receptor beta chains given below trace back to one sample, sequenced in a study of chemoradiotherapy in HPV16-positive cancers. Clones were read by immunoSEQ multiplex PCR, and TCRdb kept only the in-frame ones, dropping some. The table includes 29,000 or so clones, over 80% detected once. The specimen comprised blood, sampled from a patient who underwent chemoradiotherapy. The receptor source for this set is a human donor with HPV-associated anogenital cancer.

The DNA for the CDR3 is TGTGCCAGCAGGGAGACAGGGTCGACGTACACTGAAGCTTTCTTT. Its translation: CASRETGSTYTEAFF. The chain combines TRBV6-5 with TRBJ1-1, with 7 bases identical to TRBD1. Germline V gene data show CDR1 as MNHEY and CDR2 as SVGAGI. This CDR3 comprises 15 residues. V trimming: 6 bases; J trimming: 3 bases; junction bases outside the gene matches: 10.

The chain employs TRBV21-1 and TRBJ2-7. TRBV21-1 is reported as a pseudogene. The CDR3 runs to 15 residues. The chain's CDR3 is CASSKIFGPSYEQYF. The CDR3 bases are TGTGCCAGCAGCAAAATCTTCGGACCTTCCTACGAGCAGTACTTC.

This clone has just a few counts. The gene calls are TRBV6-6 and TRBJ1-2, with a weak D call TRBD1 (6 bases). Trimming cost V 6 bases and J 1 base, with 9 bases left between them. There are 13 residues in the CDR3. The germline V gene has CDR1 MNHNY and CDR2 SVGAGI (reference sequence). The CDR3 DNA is TGTGCCAGCAGCAAGGACAGTAACTATGGCTACACCTTC. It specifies CASSKDSNYGYTF.

The CDR3 loop is CASSLDPQGGYGYTF. Here the CDR3 DNA reads TGTGCCAGCAGCTTAGATCCCCAGGGGGGCTATGGCTACACCTTC. The chain links TRBV7-2 to TRBJ1-2, with 7 bases matching TRBD1. Germline V gene data show CDR1 as SGHTA and CDR2 as FQGNSA. The trim removed 1 base at V and 4 bases at J, leaving 6 bases unmatched. The CDR3 length is 15 residues.

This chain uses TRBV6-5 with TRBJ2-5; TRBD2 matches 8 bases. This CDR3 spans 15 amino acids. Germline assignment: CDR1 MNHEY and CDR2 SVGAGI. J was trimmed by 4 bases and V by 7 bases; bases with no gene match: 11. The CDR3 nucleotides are TGTGCCAGCACCCCCCCCGGGGGGGCCGTAGAGACCCAGTACTTC. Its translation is CASTPPGGAVETQYF.

This CDR3 is CASRSQGAPTDTQYF. CDR3 nucleotide sequence: TGCGCCAGCAGGTCCCAAGGGGCACCCACAGATACGCAGTATTTT. The chain is built from TRBV5-1 and TRBJ2-3, with a weak D call TRBD1 (5 bases). V dropped 5 bases and J dropped 2 bases, with 15 bases sitting between them. There are 15 residues in the CDR3. In germline, CDR1 is SGHRS, CDR2 YFSETQ.

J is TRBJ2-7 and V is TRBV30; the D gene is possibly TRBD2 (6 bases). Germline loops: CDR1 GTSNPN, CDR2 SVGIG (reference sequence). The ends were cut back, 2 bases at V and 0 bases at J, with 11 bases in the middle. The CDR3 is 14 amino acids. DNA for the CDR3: TGTGCCTGGAGTCCGGGACTCGTCTCCTACGAGCAGTACTTC. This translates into CAWSPGLVSYEQYF.

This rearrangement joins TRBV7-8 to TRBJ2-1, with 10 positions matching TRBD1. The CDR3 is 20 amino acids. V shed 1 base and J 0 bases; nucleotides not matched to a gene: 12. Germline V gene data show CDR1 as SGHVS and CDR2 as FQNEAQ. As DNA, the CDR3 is TGTGCCAGCAGCTTAGTCACCGGGACAGGGGCTCCTAGCTCCTACAATGAGCAGTTCTTC. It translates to CASSLVTGTGAPSSYNEQFF.

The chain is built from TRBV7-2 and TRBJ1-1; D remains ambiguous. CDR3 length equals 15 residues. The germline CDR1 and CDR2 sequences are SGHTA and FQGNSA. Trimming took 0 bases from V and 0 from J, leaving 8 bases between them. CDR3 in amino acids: CASSLAGNMNTEAFF. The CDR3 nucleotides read TGTGCCAGCAGCTTAGCCGGGAATATGAACACTGAAGCTTTCTTT.

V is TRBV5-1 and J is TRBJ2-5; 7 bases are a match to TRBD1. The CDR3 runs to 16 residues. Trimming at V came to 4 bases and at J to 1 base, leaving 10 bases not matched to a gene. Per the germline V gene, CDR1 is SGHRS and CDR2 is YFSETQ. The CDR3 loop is CASSPGGRGIQETQYF. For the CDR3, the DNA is TGCGCCAGCAGCCCGGGCGGCAGGGGGATCCAAGAGACCCAGTACTTC.

CDR3 region: CASSRPLGSSEQYF. The CDR3 region has the DNA TGTGCCAGCAGCCGCCCTCTAGGCTCGAGCGAGCAGTACTTC. The chain combines TRBV11-2 with TRBJ2-7; D gene uncertain. V shed 5 bases and J shed 6 bases, with 17 bases lying between them. The length of the CDR3 is 14 residues. Germline values: CDR1 SGHAT, CDR2 FQNNGV.

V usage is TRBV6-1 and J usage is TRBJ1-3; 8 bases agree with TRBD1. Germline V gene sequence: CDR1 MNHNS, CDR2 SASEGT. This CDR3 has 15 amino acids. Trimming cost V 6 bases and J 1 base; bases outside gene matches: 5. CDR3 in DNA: TGTGCCAGCAGACGGGGGGACAGGTCTGGAAACACCATATATTTT. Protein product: CASRRGDRSGNTIYF.

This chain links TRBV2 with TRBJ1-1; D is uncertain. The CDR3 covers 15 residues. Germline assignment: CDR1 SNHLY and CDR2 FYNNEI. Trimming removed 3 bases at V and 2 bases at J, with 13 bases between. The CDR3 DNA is TGTGCCAGCAGTGACGTCGTTGGGGTTAACACTGAAGCTTTCTTT. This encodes CASSDVVGVNTEAFF.

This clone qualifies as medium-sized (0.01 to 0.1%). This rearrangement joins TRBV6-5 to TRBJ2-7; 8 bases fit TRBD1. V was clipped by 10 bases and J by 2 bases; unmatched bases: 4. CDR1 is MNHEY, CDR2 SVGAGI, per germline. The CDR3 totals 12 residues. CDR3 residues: CATWDRPYEQYF. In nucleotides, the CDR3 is TGTGCCACCTGGGACAGGCCCTACGAGCAGTACTTC.

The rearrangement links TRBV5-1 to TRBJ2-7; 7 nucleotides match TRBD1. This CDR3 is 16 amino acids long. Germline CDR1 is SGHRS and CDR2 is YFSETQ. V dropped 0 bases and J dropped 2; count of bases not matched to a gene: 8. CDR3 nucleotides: TGCGCCAGCAGCTTGGCCTGGGACAGCAATCCCTACGAGCAGTACTTC. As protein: CASSLAWDSNPYEQYF.

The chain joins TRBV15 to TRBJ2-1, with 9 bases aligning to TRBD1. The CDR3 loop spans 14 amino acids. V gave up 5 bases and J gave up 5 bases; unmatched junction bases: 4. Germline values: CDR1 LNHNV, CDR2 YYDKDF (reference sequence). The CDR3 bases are TGTGCCACCAGCGGGCGACAGGGGGACAATGAGCAGTTCTTC. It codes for CATSGRQGDNEQFF.

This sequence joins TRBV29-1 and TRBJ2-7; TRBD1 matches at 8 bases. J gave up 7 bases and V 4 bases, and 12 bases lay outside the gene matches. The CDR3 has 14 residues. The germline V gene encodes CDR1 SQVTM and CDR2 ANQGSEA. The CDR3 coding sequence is TGCAGCGTTGTCGGGACAGGAGGGTTTTTGGAGCAGTACTTC. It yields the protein CSVVGTGGFLEQYF.

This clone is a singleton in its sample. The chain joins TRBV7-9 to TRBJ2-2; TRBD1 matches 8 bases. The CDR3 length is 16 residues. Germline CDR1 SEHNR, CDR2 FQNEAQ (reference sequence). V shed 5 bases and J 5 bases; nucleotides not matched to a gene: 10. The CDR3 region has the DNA TGTGCCAGCAGCGAGACAGGGGCCGCTATAACCGGGGAGCTGTTTTTT. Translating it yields CASSETGAAITGELFF.

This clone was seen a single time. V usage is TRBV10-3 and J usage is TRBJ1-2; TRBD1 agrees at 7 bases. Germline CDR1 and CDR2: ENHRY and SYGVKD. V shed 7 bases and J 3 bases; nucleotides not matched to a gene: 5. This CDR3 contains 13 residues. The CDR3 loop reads CAITNTGDYGYTF. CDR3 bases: TGTGCCATCACCAACACAGGGGACTATGGCTACACCTTC.

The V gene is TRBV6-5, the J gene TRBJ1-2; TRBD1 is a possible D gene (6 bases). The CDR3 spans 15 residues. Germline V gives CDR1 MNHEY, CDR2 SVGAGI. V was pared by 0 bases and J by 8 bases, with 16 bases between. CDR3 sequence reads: CASSYSRTATGGYTF. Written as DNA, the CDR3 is TGTGCCAGCAGTTACTCGAGGACAGCGACGGGGGGCTACACCTTC.

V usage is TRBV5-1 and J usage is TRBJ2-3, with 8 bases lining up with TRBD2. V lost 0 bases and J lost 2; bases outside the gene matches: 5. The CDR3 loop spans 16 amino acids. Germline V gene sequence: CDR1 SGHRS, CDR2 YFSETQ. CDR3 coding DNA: TGCGCCAGCAGCTTGGGGGCGCGGGAGGTCACAGATACGCAGTATTTT. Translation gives CASSLGAREVTDTQYF. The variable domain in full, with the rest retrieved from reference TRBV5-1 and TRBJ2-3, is KAGVTQTPRYLIKTRGQQVTLSCSPISGHRSVSWYQQTPGQGLQFLFEYFSETQRNKGNFPGRFSGRQFSNSRSEMNVSTLELGDSALYLCASSLGAREVTDTQYFGPGTRLTVL.

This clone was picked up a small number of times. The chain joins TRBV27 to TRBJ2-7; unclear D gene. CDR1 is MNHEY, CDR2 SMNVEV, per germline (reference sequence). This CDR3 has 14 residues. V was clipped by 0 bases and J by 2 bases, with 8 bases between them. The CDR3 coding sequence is TGTGCCAGCAGTTTATCCTGGGCAGCCTACGAGCAGTACTTC. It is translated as CASSLSWAAYEQYF.

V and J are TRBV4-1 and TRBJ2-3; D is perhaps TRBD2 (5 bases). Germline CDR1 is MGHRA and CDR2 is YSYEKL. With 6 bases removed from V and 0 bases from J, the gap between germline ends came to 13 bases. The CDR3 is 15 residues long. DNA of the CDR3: TGCGCCAGCAGGGTTACGGGGTACAGCACAGATACGCAGTATTTT. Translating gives CASRVTGYSTDTQYF.

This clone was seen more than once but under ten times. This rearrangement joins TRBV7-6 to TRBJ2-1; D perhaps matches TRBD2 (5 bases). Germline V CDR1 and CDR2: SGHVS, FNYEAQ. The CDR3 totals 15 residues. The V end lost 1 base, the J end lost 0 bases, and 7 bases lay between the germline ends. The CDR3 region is CASSLEAVSYNEQFF. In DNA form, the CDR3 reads TGTGCCAGCAGCTTAGAAGCGGTCTCCTACAATGAGCAGTTCTTC. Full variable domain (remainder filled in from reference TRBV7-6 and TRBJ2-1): GAGVSQSPRYKVTKRGQDVALRCDPISGHVSLYWYRQALGQGPEFLTYFNYEAQQDKSGLPNDRFSAERPEGSISTLTIQRTEQRDSAMYRCASSLEAVSYNEQFFGPGTRLTVL.

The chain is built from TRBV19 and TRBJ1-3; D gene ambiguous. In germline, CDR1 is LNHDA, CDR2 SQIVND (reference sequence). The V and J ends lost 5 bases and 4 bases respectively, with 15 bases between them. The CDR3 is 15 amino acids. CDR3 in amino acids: CASSPTREYGNTIYF. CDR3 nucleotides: TGTGCCAGTAGTCCAACCCGGGAGTACGGAAACACCATATATTTT. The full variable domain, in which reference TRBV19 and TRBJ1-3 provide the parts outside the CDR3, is DGGITQSPKYLFRKEGQNVTLSCEQNLNHDAMYWYRQDPGQGLRLIYYSQIVNDFQKGDIAEGYSVSREKKESFPLTVTSAQKNPTAFYLCASSPTREYGNTIYFGEGSWLTVV.

The CDR3 is CASSPLAEKQETQYF. The CDR3 coding sequence is TGTGCCAGCTCACCGCTAGCGGAAAAACAAGAGACCCAGTACTTC. This chain joins TRBV18 and TRBJ2-5; TRBD2 agrees at 7 bases. This CDR3 has 15 amino acids. Losses at the gene ends were 3 bases for V and 2 bases for J; bases not matched to a gene: 6. The V gene's germline CDR1 is KGHSH and CDR2 LQKENI.